This is a list of T cell receptor beta chains from one sample in a study of response to subunit inactivated influenza vaccine. Each CDR3 protein gets one entry after TCRdb re-called the RT-PCR reads with MiXCR. The table lists a few hundred thousand distinct CDR3 sequences, 9.5% to 12% of them singletons. Sequences were derived from PBMCs from blood, sampled about 40 days after vaccination. The receptor source for this set is a middle-aged man who received an inactivated influenza vaccine. Each CDR3 is given with its conserved first and last residue. Fields, in order: clone size, J gene, V gene, D gene, CDR3 DNA, CDR3 protein. The D gene is left open where the match is weak. Part of the rows lack a size; the others show once, few, many or a class for expanded clones.

NA TRBJ2-5 TRBV7-9 NA TGTGCCAGCAGCTTAGTCACTTGGGAGACCCAGTACTTC CASSLVTWETQYF
many TRBJ2-2 TRBV19 TRBD2 TGTGCCAGTAGTACTGTTGGGACTAGCGGGCGTGGGGAGCTGTTTTTT CASSTVGTSGRGELFF
many TRBJ2-3 TRBV7-6 TRBD1 TGTGCCAGCAGCTCCCGACAGGGTTTGGCAGATACGCAGTATTTT CASSSRQGLADTQYF
NA TRBJ2-7 TRBV20-1 NA TGCAGTGCTAGAGTCCCCAGGGGCTCCTACGAGCAGTACTTC CSARVPRGSYEQYF
many TRBJ2-1 TRBV12-3/TRBV12-4 NA TGTGCCAGCAGTTTGGTCCGGCTTAGCACCTACAATGAGCAGTTCTTC CASSLVRLSTYNEQFF
NA TRBJ2-5 TRBV18 NA TGTGCCAGCTCACCAGCGGACGAGACCCAGTACTTC CASSPADETQYF
few TRBJ2-2 TRBV7-2 NA TGTGCCAGCAGCCCCGGTAGTGCAGCGAACACCGGGGAGCTGTTTTTT CASSPGSAANTGELFF
few TRBJ2-1 TRBV5-1 NA TGCGCCAGCAGCTTGGCCCCATCGCGGGGAGCATACAATGAGCAGTTCTTC CASSLAPSRGAYNEQFF
NA TRBJ1-5 TRBV12-3/TRBV12-4 NA TGTGCCAGCAGTTTAGGTTCTGCCAATCAGCCCCAGCATTTT CASSLGSANQPQHF
many TRBJ2-7 TRBV6-5 NA TGTGCCAGCAGTTACTCGAAGCTAGCCATAAGGTCCTACGAGCAGTACTTC CASSYSKLAIRSYEQYF
NA TRBJ2-5 TRBV11-2 TRBD2 TGTGCCAGCAGCTTTTCCGGGGGGGCCCAAGAGACCCAGTACTTC CASSFSGGAQETQYF
NA TRBJ2-2 TRBV15 TRBD1 TGTGCCATCGCCCGGGACAGACAGAACACCGGGGAGCTGTTTTTT CAIARDRQNTGELFF
NA TRBJ2-1 TRBV9 NA TGTGCCAGCAGCAGACGACAGGACTTTAACCACAATGAGCAGTTCTTC CASSRRQDFNHNEQFF
few TRBJ1-2 TRBV5-6 NA TGTGCCAGCAGCTTCGGTAGGGCGCGGGGATCCTATGGCTACACCTTC CASSFGRARGSYGYTF
NA TRBJ2-1 TRBV18 NA TGTGCCAGCTCACCACCGTCCCTCCGGGATGAGCAGTTCTTC CASSPPSLRDEQFF
few TRBJ1-2 TRBV29-1 TRBD1 TGCAGCGTTGATAATAGCTGGACAGGGGTTGCCTATGGCTACACCTTC CSVDNSWTGVAYGYTF
NA TRBJ2-1 TRBV11-2 NA TGTGCCAGCCTGGGACGAATCAATGAGCAGTTCTTC CASLGRINEQFF
many TRBJ1-1 TRBV20-1 TRBD1 TGCAGTGCTAGAGGCCGGGACAGATTGAACACTGAAGCTTTCTTT CSARGRDRLNTEAFF
NA TRBJ2-1 TRBV10-3 NA TGTGCCATCAGGACCCTGGGCCTAATCGGAACCGAGCAGTTCTTC CAIRTLGLIGTEQFF
few TRBJ2-5 TRBV20-1 TRBD2 TGCAGTGCTGGCCGGACTAGTAAAGAGACCCAGTACTTC CSAGRTSKETQYF
NA TRBJ1-1 TRBV28 TRBD1 TGTGCCAGCAGTTACGCCAGGGGGCTCGTGAACACTGAAGCTTTCTTT CASSYARGLVNTEAFF
NA TRBJ1-5 TRBV20-1 NA TGCAGTGCTAGAGATAAGGGGACGGGGCAGCATTTT CSARDKGTGQHF
few TRBJ2-7 TRBV5-1 TRBD1 TGCGCCAGCAGCCTGAGAGCGCCGGGACAGGGCGCGAGGTACGAGCAGTACTTC CASSLRAPGQGARYEQYF
NA TRBJ2-3 TRBV5-8 NA TGTGCCAGCAGCCCTGGGATCGGGATCACAGATACGCAGTATTTT CASSPGIGITDTQYF
few TRBJ1-1 TRBV27 NA TGTGCCAGCAGTTTTTTGCACAGGGCTGGGAACACTGAAGCTTTCTTT CASSFLHRAGNTEAFF
many TRBJ2-1 TRBV10-3 TRBD2 TGTGCCATCAGCTTGACTAGCGGCTACAATGAGCAGTTCTTC CAISLTSGYNEQFF
few TRBJ2-1 TRBV27 NA TGTGCCAGCAGTTTATTCCGGGACACTCGGAATGAGCAGTTCTTC CASSLFRDTRNEQFF
many TRBJ1-2 TRBV12-3/TRBV12-4 TRBD1 TGTGCCAGCAGTCATGAACCGGGACAGGGGGCCTATGGCTACACCTTC CASSHEPGQGAYGYTF
NA TRBJ1-3 TRBV4-3 NA TGCGCCAGCAGCCAGGGCAGGGCCTCCGGCGGCTCTGGAAACACCATATATTTT CASSQGRASGGSGNTIYF
NA TRBJ2-3 TRBV5-1 NA TGCGCCAGCAGCTTGGCCAAAGGGGATACGCAGTATTTT CASSLAKGDTQYF
few TRBJ2-1 TRBV20-1 NA TGCAGTGCTAGAGATGCCCAGACCTTCAGCTCCTACAATGAGCAGTTCTTC CSARDAQTFSSYNEQFF
NA TRBJ1-6 TRBV10-3 TRBD1 TGTGCCATCAGGAACGGGACAGGGTATTCACCCCTCCACTTT CAIRNGTGYSPLHF
NA TRBJ2-3 TRBV7-9 TRBD2 TGTGCCAGCAGCTATACTAGCGGGAGCGCAGATACGCAGTATTTT CASSYTSGSADTQYF
NA TRBJ2-2 TRBV7-2 NA TGTGCCAGCAGCTCCCCGGGGGCGGGGGAGCTGTTTTTT CASSSPGAGELFF
many TRBJ1-1 TRBV6-5 NA TGTGCCAGCAGTTATCGGCGGGACACTGAAGCTTTCTTT CASSYRRDTEAFF
NA TRBJ2-7 TRBV28 TRBD2 TGTGCCAGCAGACATCGACTAGCGGGACCCTACGAGCAGTACTTC CASRHRLAGPYEQYF
many TRBJ1-2 TRBV5-1 NA TGCGCCAGCAGCTTGGAGAAGAGTAACTATGGCTACACCTTC CASSLEKSNYGYTF
few TRBJ1-6 TRBV20-1 NA TGCAGTGCTAGAGATCGGGCAGACAATTCACCCCTCCACTTT CSARDRADNSPLHF
few TRBJ2-1 TRBV10-3 TRBD2 TGTGCCATCAGTGTAAACGGGGGGGCCTTGTTCGATGAGCAGTTCTTC CAISVNGGALFDEQFF
NA TRBJ1-3 TRBV20-1 NA TGCAGTGCTCCAAAGACAGTCTCTGGAAACACCATATATTTT CSAPKTVSGNTIYF